This T cell receptor (beta chain) was obtained from a study of CD8 T cells in ankylosing spondylitis. Whole-study results and caveats: Disease-linked clones displayed a CD8+ phenotype and appeared relatively rarely in peripheral blood.

This clonotype was seen only a few times. No antigen is known for it. Using quantitative 5'-RACE with molecular barcodes, the authors made TCR beta libraries. MiXCR was run by TCRdb on the 5' RACE reads, yielding one entry per CDR3 protein. The sample lists 300,000 to 350,000 distinct CDR3 sequences; 14% to 15% were seen once. The CDR3 contains 12 residues. Germline CDR1 reads DFQATT; CDR2 reads SNEGSKA (reference sequence). V lost 6 bases, J lost 7 bases, and 6 bases stayed unmatched. Input material: blood, either unsorted or a sorted T cell fraction (not recorded which). This clonotype was obtained from a male donor with ankylosing spondylitis or in good health (not recorded which). The chain combines TRBV20-1 with TRBJ1-5; 7 nucleotides match TRBD1. The DNA of the CDR3 is TGCAGTGCACTCATACAGGGGCAGCCCCAGCATTTT. Its protein product is CSALIQGQPQHF.